What follows are 20 T cell receptor beta chains derived from one specimen sequenced in a study of blood T cell repertoires in COVID-19. Some clones are missing from TCRdb's copy, which holds only in-frame ones; the method was immunoSEQ multiplex PCR. The data show 90,000 to 100,000 clones, 85% seen once. Sequencing was performed on peripheral blood. The receptors come from an elderly man with acute or convalescent COVID-19.

V is TRBV9 and J is TRBJ2-7; D unclear. This CDR3 has 15 residues. Trimming removed 0 bases from V and 0 bases from J, with 10 bases in between. The germline V gene has CDR1 SGDLS and CDR2 YYNGEE. This CDR3 is CASSVGRAISYEQYF. The CDR3 DNA reads as TGTGCCAGCAGCGTAGGCCGAGCGATCTCCTACGAGCAGTACTTC.

This clone showed up just once. J is TRBJ2-1 and V is TRBV19; 15 bases match TRBD2. The germline CDR1 and CDR2 sequences are LNHDA and SQIVND (reference sequence). The CDR3 contains 17 residues. After removal of 5 bases from V and 2 bases from J, the junction contained 4 bases not matched to a gene. The CDR3 reads CASSLRTSGRAYNEQFF. CDR3 DNA sequence: TGTGCCAGTAGTCTTCGGACTAGCGGGAGGGCCTACAATGAGCAGTTCTTC.

Only a few counts were recorded for this clone. This sequence joins TRBV7-9 and TRBJ1-6, with TRBD1 matching 7 bases. The J segment lost 7 bases and the V segment lost 4 bases, leaving 10 bases of the junction unmatched. The CDR3 loop spans 16 amino acids. Germline V gene data show CDR1 as SEHNR and CDR2 as FQNEAQ (reference sequence). CDR3 sequence: CASSSRSGTVNSPLHF. CDR3 DNA sequence: TGTGCCAGCAGCTCCCGATCCGGGACAGTCAATTCACCCCTCCACTTT.

This chain joins TRBV18 and TRBJ1-1, with 7 nucleotides matching TRBD1. Germline lookup yields CDR1 KGHSH and CDR2 LQKENI. V lost 3 bases to trimming and J lost 5 bases; unmatched junction nucleotides: 9. The CDR3 runs 15 residues. CDR3 in DNA: TGTGCCAGCTCACCGACAGGGCCTAGTGGGACTGAAGCTTTCTTT. Its protein product is CASSPTGPSGTEAFF.

The rearrangement joins TRBV28 to TRBJ1-5; TRBD1 matches 9 bases. V shed 6 bases and J 2 bases; nucleotides not matched to a gene: 11. Germline V gene data show CDR1 as MDHEN and CDR2 as SYDVKM. The CDR3 extends over 17 amino acids. CDR3 sequence reads: CASSPGQGFRGNQPQHF. The CDR3 DNA reads TGTGCCAGCAGCCCGGGACAGGGCTTTCGGGGCAATCAGCCCCAGCATTTT.

The chain is built from TRBV11-2 and TRBJ1-3; no clear D. The CDR3 sequence is 12 residues long. The germline V gene encodes CDR1 SGHAT and CDR2 FQNNGV. Trimming shortened V by 7 bases and J by 5 bases, and 9 bases separated the two germline ends. CDR3: CASTDTRNTIYF. The CDR3, as DNA: TGTGCCAGCACCGATACTAGAAACACCATATATTTT.

The chain combines TRBV11-1 with TRBJ1-1; no firm D call. V shed 2 bases and J shed 4 bases, with 8 bases lying between them. Germline V gene lookup returns CDR1 SGHAT and CDR2 FQDESV (reference sequence). This CDR3 contains 13 residues. Written as DNA, the CDR3 is TGTGCCAGCAGCTTAAACCCGGGCACTGAAGCTTTCTTT. It translates to CASSLNPGTEAFF.

The V and J genes are TRBV19 and TRBJ1-5, with D uncertain. V was cut by 7 bases and J by 5 bases, with 12 bases left in between. CDR1 and CDR2 from the germline V gene are LNHDA and SQIVND (reference sequence). The CDR3 is made up of 13 amino acids. CDR3 nucleotide sequence: TGTGCCAGTAATCGGGAGATAGATCAGCCCCAGCATTTT. Its translation is CASNREIDQPQHF.

V and J are TRBV5-1 and TRBJ2-3, with 8 bases fitting TRBD2. CDR3 size: 17 residues. Germline CDR1 reads SGHRS; CDR2 reads YFSETQ. The J segment lost 0 bases and the V segment lost 3 bases, leaving 9 bases of the junction unmatched. Here the CDR3 reads CASSYGLAGTSTDTQYF. CDR3 bases: TGCGCCAGCAGCTATGGTTTAGCGGGAACTAGCACAGATACGCAGTATTTT.

The chain employs TRBV3-1 (or the pseudogene TRBV3-2) and TRBJ2-2; D is perhaps TRBD2 (6 bases). The CDR3 is made up of 15 amino acids. Germline CDR1 is LGHDT and CDR2 is YNNKEL (reference sequence). V lost 3 bases and J 5 bases, leaving 13 bases between the germline ends. CDR3 DNA: TGTGCCAGCAGCCAGTGGAGGGGTAGGACCGGGGAGCTGTTTTTT. Its translation: CASSQWRGRTGELFF.

This chain uses TRBV28 with TRBJ2-7; the D is unclear. Germline V gene data show CDR1 as MDHEN and CDR2 as SYDVKM. Trimming removed 6 bases at V and 7 bases at J, with 13 bases between. CDR3 length equals 12 residues. The CDR3 loop reads CASSAIAREQYF. The CDR3, as DNA: TGTGCCAGCAGCGCTATAGCCCGTGAGCAGTACTTC.

V and J are TRBV12-3 or TRBV12-4 and TRBJ2-7, with D perhaps TRBD1 (5 bases). Trimming removed 6 bases from V and 5 bases from J, with 11 bases in between. The CDR3 contains 12 residues. CDR3 region: CASSWTLNEQYF. The CDR3 DNA follows: TGTGCCAGCAGCTGGACACTCAACGAGCAGTACTTC.

CDR3 DNA sequence: TGTGCCAGCAGCGCCGACGCCAGGGGCGCTGGAAACACCATATATTTT. Protein: CASSADARGAGNTIYF. The rearrangement links TRBV9 to TRBJ1-3, with D maybe TRBD1 (6 bases). The V and J ends lost 3 bases and 2 bases respectively, with 15 bases between them. From germline, CDR1 is SGDLS and CDR2 YYNGEE. CDR3 length: 16 amino acids.

V usage is TRBV11-3 and J usage is TRBJ2-1; D remains unclear. Trimming shortened V by 4 bases and J by 4 bases, and 5 bases separated the two germline ends. Looked up from germline, CDR1 is SGHNT and CDR2 is YENEEA. The CDR3 totals 12 residues. The DNA for the CDR3 is TGTGCCAGCAGCTCCCCTTACAATGAGCAGTTCTTC. The encoded protein is CASSSPYNEQFF.

The gene calls are TRBV19 and TRBJ2-7, with D perhaps TRBD2 (5 bases). CDR1 is LNHDA and CDR2 is SQIVND in the germline V gene (reference sequence). The V end was cut by 1 base, the J end by 6 bases, with 10 bases between. This CDR3 region has 13 residues. In DNA form, the CDR3 reads TGTGCCAGTAGTATAGCGGCGAGCGGCGAGCAGTACTTC. Encoded protein: CASSIAASGEQYF.

The rearrangement joins TRBV7-9 to TRBJ1-6; perhaps TRBD1 as D (6 bases). V was trimmed by 5 bases and J by 9 bases, leaving 14 bases between them. The CDR3 is made up of 14 amino acids. Germline assignment: CDR1 SEHNR and CDR2 FQNEAQ (reference sequence). This CDR3 is CASSNNRASSPLHF. CDR3 DNA sequence: TGTGCCAGCAGCAACAACAGGGCTTCTTCACCCCTCCACTTT. Filled out from reference TRBV7-9 and TRBJ1-6, the complete variable domain reads DTGVSQNPRHKITKRGQNVTFRCDPISEHNRLYWYRQTLGQGPEFLTYFQNEAQLEKSRLLSDRFSAERPKGSFSTLEIQRTEQGDSAMYLCASSNNRASSPLHFGNGTRLTVT.

Written as DNA, the CDR3 is TGTGCCTGGAGTCGGCAGGGGGCGGGCAATGAGCAGTTCTTC. This translates into CAWSRQGAGNEQFF. The V gene is TRBV30, the J gene TRBJ2-1; TRBD1 matches 8 bases. Germline-derived CDR1 and CDR2 are GTSNPN and SVGIG (reference sequence). The CDR3 is made up of 14 amino acids. V was pared by 2 bases and J by 6 bases, with 6 bases of the junction left unmatched.

V usage is TRBV19 and J usage is TRBJ1-5; D not resolved. This CDR3 is built from 13 residues. Germline V CDR1 and CDR2: LNHDA, SQIVND (reference sequence). Trimming took 6 bases from V and 6 from J, leaving 12 bases between them. The CDR3 nucleotides read TGTGCCAGTAGCCTAAATGGGCCTCAGCCCCAGCATTTT. It codes for CASSLNGPQPQHF.

A single count supports this clone. V gene TRBV13 combines with J gene TRBJ1-1; 9 bases align to TRBD1. The CDR3 loop spans 15 amino acids. The J segment lost 4 bases and the V segment lost 3 bases, leaving 6 bases of the junction unmatched. The germline CDR1 and CDR2 sequences are PRHDT and FYEKMQ (reference sequence). The CDR3 sequence is CASSLDRGLSTEAFF. In DNA, the CDR3 is TGTGCCAGCAGCTTGGACAGGGGATTGAGCACTGAAGCTTTCTTT. Full variable domain (remainder filled in from reference TRBV13 and TRBJ1-1): AAGVIQSPRHLIKEKRETATLKCYPIPRHDTVYWYQQGPGQDPQFLISFYEKMQSDKGSIPDRFSAQQFSDYHSELNMSSLELGDSALYFCASSLDRGLSTEAFFGQGTRLTVV.

V usage is TRBV6-2 or TRBV6-3 and J usage is TRBJ1-6; D is undetermined. V shed 0 bases and J shed 0 bases, with 9 bases lying between them. The CDR3 runs 17 residues. Germline values: CDR1 MNHEY, CDR2 SVGEGT. Here the CDR3 DNA reads TGTGCCAGCAGTTACTCGATGCACAGCTCCTATAATTCACCCCTCCACTTT. This gives the protein CASSYSMHSSYNSPLHF.